The subject of this entry is one T cell receptor (beta chain). Its target is not known. The PCR used 60 Vbeta and 13 Jbeta primers. Generated by immunoSEQ multiplex PCR, the TCRdb table keeps only in-frame clones and is missing some. The table includes 85,000 to 100,000 clones, 64% detected once. The sample is drawn from a study of cytomegalovirus exposure and HLA in healthy donors. V dropped 6 bases and J dropped 3 bases, with 8 bases sitting between them. The CDR3 contains 13 residues. Germline V gene sequence: CDR1 MNHNS, CDR2 SASEGT. Study-wide results and limits: There were under 200 TCR beta chains listed as cytomegalovirus-associated.

The TCR originated in a man in his 60s in good health and CMV-seronegative. V and J are TRBV6-1 and TRBJ2-2, with D possibly matching TRBD1 (5 bases). Sequenced sample: PBMCs. The CDR3 nucleotides read TGTGCCAGCAGCGCAGGGTACACCGGGGAGCTGTTTTTT. Translation gives CASSAGYTGELFF.